Listed here are 26 T cell receptor beta chains from one sample, sequenced in a study of shared clonotypes between healthy human individuals. TCRdb keeps only in-frame clones here, not all; method: immunoSEQ multiplex PCR. The table has approximately 980,000 clones, 76% seen once. Sequencing used memory CD4+ T cells sorted from blood. Subset in this sample: CD45RA-negative fraction. These receptors originate from a man between 18 and 29 years old in good health.

This sequence joins TRBV6-5 and TRBJ2-7; tentative D call: TRBD1 (6 bases). The V gene lost 0 bases and the J gene lost 4 bases, with 16 bases spanning the gap. Germline V CDR1 and CDR2: MNHEY, SVGAGI. The CDR3 runs to 16 residues. This CDR3 reads CASSYSGSLDRYEQYF. The CDR3 DNA reads as TGTGCCAGCAGTTACTCGGGGTCGCTAGACAGGTACGAGCAGTACTTC.

The chain links TRBV5-5 to TRBJ1-1, with D perhaps TRBD1 (6 bases). V was cut by 4 bases and J by 4 bases, with 17 bases left in between. There are 15 residues in the CDR3. From germline, CDR1 is SGHKS and CDR2 YYEKEE (reference sequence). DNA of the CDR3: TGTGCCAGCAGCGGCGGACGGGGAGGGGGCACTGAAGCTTTCTTT. Translation: CASSGGRGGGTEAFF.

The rearrangement uses TRBV2 and TRBJ1-5, with D perhaps TRBD1 (5 bases). Germline assignment: CDR1 SNHLY and CDR2 FYNNEI. Trimming took off 4 bases at V and 6 bases at J, with 13 bases between the two ends. The CDR3 totals 14 residues. The CDR3 sequence: CASSVGGSGQPQHF. The CDR3 DNA follows: TGTGCCAGCAGTGTCGGGGGATCCGGTCAGCCCCAGCATTTT.

J is TRBJ2-2 and V is TRBV5-4, with TRBD2 as a possible D gene (5 bases). Trimming cost V 0 bases and J 13 bases, with 13 bases left between them. CDR3 length equals 13 residues. CDR1 and CDR2 from the germline V gene are SGHNT and YYREEE (reference sequence). The CDR3 spells CASSLAREAGLFF. The CDR3 DNA reads as TGTGCCAGCAGCTTGGCCCGGGAAGCCGGGCTGTTTTTT.

The V call is TRBV15, the J call TRBJ1-2, with D possibly matching TRBD1 (5 bases). Germline values: CDR1 LNHNV, CDR2 YYDKDF (reference sequence). The V gene lost 5 bases and the J gene lost 3 bases, with 10 bases spanning the gap. This CDR3 contains 13 residues. In DNA, the CDR3 is TGTGCCACCAGCCTAGGGACGGACTATGGCTACACCTTC. Amino acids: CATSLGTDYGYTF.

The rearrangement joins TRBV5-6 to TRBJ1-2; 10 bases line up with TRBD1. The germline gives CDR1 SGHDT, CDR2 YYEEEE. This CDR3 spans 14 amino acids. After removal of 4 bases from V and 4 bases from J, the junction contained 4 bases not matched to a gene. CDR3 in amino acids: CASSMDRGSYGYTF. CDR3 DNA sequence: TGTGCCAGCAGCATGGACAGGGGGAGCTATGGCTACACCTTC.

V gene TRBV11-2 combines with J gene TRBJ2-7; D possibly corresponds to TRBD1 (6 bases). CDR1 and CDR2 from the germline V gene are SGHAT and FQNNGV. Trimming took off 6 bases at V and 0 bases at J, with 15 bases between the two ends. The CDR3 is made up of 15 amino acids. CDR3 residues: CASRQRQVISYEQYF. The CDR3 DNA is TGTGCCAGCAGGCAACGACAGGTTATCTCCTACGAGCAGTACTTC.

The chain combines TRBV6-5 with TRBJ1-1, with D unresolved. Germline CDR1 is MNHEY and CDR2 is SVGAGI. The length of the CDR3 is 14 residues. V was shortened by 9 bases and J by 2 bases, with 16 bases between the two germline ends. The DNA of the CDR3 is TGTGCCAGTGTCACCCCTTTTCTTAACACTGAAGCTTTCTTT. Translated, it gives CASVTPFLNTEAFF.

This chain uses TRBV29-1 with TRBJ2-2; the D is unclear. The V gene lost 6 bases and the J gene lost 0 bases, with 8 bases spanning the gap. Germline assignment: CDR1 SQVTM and CDR2 ANQGSEA. This CDR3 has 13 amino acids. The CDR3 reads CSVGFTNTGELFF. The CDR3 bases are TGCAGCGTGGGTTTCACGAACACCGGGGAGCTGTTTTTT.

Remarks on this clone: The sample carries other DNA sequences with the same CDR3. This chain connects TRBV9 to TRBJ2-5; D is ambiguous. V was pared by 0 bases and J by 4 bases, with 7 bases between. CDR3 length: 13 residues. The germline V gene encodes CDR1 SGDLS and CDR2 YYNGEE. In DNA form, the CDR3 reads TGTGCCAGCAGCGTAGTGGAAGGAGAGACCCAGTACTTC. This translates into CASSVVEGETQYF.

The chain joins TRBV7-3 to TRBJ2-1, with 12 bases lining up with TRBD2. CDR1 is SGHTA and CDR2 is FQGTGA in the germline V gene. V was clipped by 5 bases and J by 12 bases; unmatched bases: 20. This CDR3 comprises 18 residues. The CDR3 sequence: CASSPTSRLAGAPGRQFF. The CDR3 region has the DNA TGTGCCAGCAGCCCAACCTCAAGACTAGCGGGGGCGCCGGGTAGGCAGTTCTTC.

The chain combines TRBV5-6 with TRBJ2-7; D not certain. Trimming shortened V by 6 bases and J by 7 bases, and 11 bases separated the two germline ends. The CDR3 spans 11 residues. The germline gives CDR1 SGHDT, CDR2 YYEEEE. The CDR3 DNA is TGTGCCAGCACCGATGCGTGGGAGCAGTACTTC. It encodes CASTDAWEQYF.

The genes are TRBV25-1 and TRBJ1-2; 7 nucleotides line up with TRBD1. Trimming at V came to 3 bases and at J to 8 bases, leaving 12 bases not matched to a gene. Germline assignment: CDR1 MGHDK and CDR2 SYGVNS. CDR3 length: 15 amino acids. This CDR3 reads CASSDVPGQRSGYTF. The CDR3 DNA reads as TGTGCCAGCAGTGACGTCCCGGGACAGCGGTCAGGCTACACCTTC.

This chain uses TRBV6-1 with TRBJ2-5; D might be TRBD1 (6 bases). Germline CDR1 reads MNHNS; CDR2 reads SASEGT. The germline V and J ends were trimmed by 7 bases and 2 bases, with 14 bases remaining between them. The CDR3 is made up of 14 amino acids. The CDR3 here is CASTTNRVQETQYF. CDR3 nucleotides: TGTGCCAGCACCACGAACAGGGTTCAAGAGACCCAGTACTTC.

V and J are TRBV10-1 and TRBJ2-7, with 13 bases fitting TRBD2. Germline loops: CDR1 WNHNN, CDR2 SYGVQD (reference sequence). CDR3 length equals 15 residues. V shed 3 bases and J 9 bases; nucleotides not matched to a gene: 8. CDR3 bases: TGCGCCAGCAGTGATCGGGGACTAGCGGGAACTGCGCAGTACTTC. Its translation is CASSDRGLAGTAQYF.

This chain joins TRBV14 and TRBJ1-3; possibly TRBD1 for D (6 bases). The germline gives CDR1 SGHDN, CDR2 FVKESK. This CDR3 region has 16 residues. The V end lost 1 base, the J end lost 2 bases, and 12 bases lay between the germline ends. For the CDR3, the DNA is TGTGCCAGCAGCCAAGGACAATGGGGGCCTGGAAACACCATATATTTT. Translated: CASSQGQWGPGNTIYF.

The chain joins TRBV5-4 to TRBJ2-7; a possible D gene is TRBD1 (5 bases). Per the germline V gene, CDR1 is SGHNT and CDR2 is YYREEE (reference sequence). Trimming cost V 0 bases and J 5 bases, with 18 bases left between them. The CDR3 runs 16 residues. The CDR3 sequence: CASSLEGARALDEQYF. The CDR3, as DNA: TGTGCCAGCAGCTTGGAAGGGGCTAGGGCTTTGGACGAGCAGTACTTC.

This clone was recorded a few times. The chain uses TRBV28 and TRBJ1-1, with D unclear. Per germline, CDR1 MDHEN and CDR2 SYDVKM. V was cut by 5 bases and J by 1 base, with 11 bases left in between. The CDR3 is 14 amino acids. The CDR3 bases are TGTGCCAGCAGTCCGGACGGACCGAACACTGAAGCTTTCTTT. Its translation is CASSPDGPNTEAFF.

This clone is a singleton in its sample. The chain joins TRBV5-4 to TRBJ2-5; 7 bases are shared with TRBD1. The V gene's germline CDR1 is SGHNT and CDR2 YYREEE (reference sequence). The CDR3 has 14 amino acids. Losses at the gene ends were 0 bases for V and 5 bases for J; bases not matched to a gene: 4. CDR3 sequence reads: CASSLVGQWETQYF. CDR3 DNA: TGTGCCAGCAGCTTGGTGGGACAGTGGGAGACCCAGTACTTC.

CDR3 amino acids: CASSEAVAYYGYTF. Here the CDR3 DNA reads TGTGCCAGCAGTGAAGCGGTAGCCTACTATGGCTACACCTTC. This chain joins TRBV6-1 and TRBJ1-2, with unresolved D. V lost 0 bases and J 3 bases, leaving 8 bases between the germline ends. CDR1 and CDR2 (germline): MNHNS, SASEGT. The CDR3 spans 14 residues.

This clone was seen many times. V and J are TRBV19 and TRBJ1-1, with a possible D match to TRBD1 (6 bases). Trimming removed 3 bases from V and 1 base from J, with 12 bases in between. CDR1 and CDR2 from the germline V gene are LNHDA and SQIVND (reference sequence). The CDR3 is 15 residues long. Here the CDR3 reads CASSINQGWNTEAFF. CDR3 in DNA: TGTGCCAGTAGTATTAATCAGGGGTGGAACACTGAAGCTTTCTTT. Variable domain in full (rest from reference TRBV19 and TRBJ1-1): DGGITQSPKYLFRKEGQNVTLSCEQNLNHDAMYWYRQDPGQGLRLIYYSQIVNDFQKGDIAEGYSVSREKKESFPLTVTSAQKNPTAFYLCASSINQGWNTEAFFGQGTRLTVV.

The genes are TRBV5-5 and TRBJ1-5, with D unresolved. Germline loops: CDR1 SGHKS, CDR2 YYEKEE (reference sequence). V was clipped by 1 base and J by 0 bases, with 8 bases between them. The CDR3 sequence is 15 residues long. This CDR3 reads CASSLLPDSNQPQHF. The CDR3 DNA follows: TGTGCCAGCAGCTTGCTACCGGATAGCAATCAGCCCCAGCATTTT.

The sample holds one count of this clone. The chain carries TRBV6-5 and TRBJ2-1; either TRBD1 or TRBD2 may supply D (5 bases each). Germline V CDR1 and CDR2: MNHEY, SVGAGI. Trimming stripped 2 bases from V and 9 bases from J, with 14 bases between. This CDR3 is 14 amino acids long. CDR3 sequence (DNA): TGTGCCAGCAGTTACGGGGACCTGAAGGGTGAGCAGTTCTTC. Its translation is CASSYGDLKGEQFF.

The chain employs TRBV6-5 and TRBJ1-2; 9 bases line up with TRBD1. The CDR3 covers 15 residues. V dropped 4 bases and J dropped 8; count of bases not matched to a gene: 11. Germline CDR1 and CDR2: MNHEY and SVGAGI. CDR3 sequence: CASSFTLTGGKGYTF. In DNA, the CDR3 is TGTGCCAGCAGTTTCACCTTGACAGGGGGTAAAGGCTACACCTTC.

The table lists this clone with a few counts. This chain joins TRBV7-2 and TRBJ2-2, with a tentative D call TRBD2 (5 bases). Trimming shortened V by 3 bases and J by 1 base, and 9 bases separated the two germline ends. Looked up from germline, CDR1 is SGHTA and CDR2 is FQGNSA. The CDR3 loop spans 15 amino acids. The CDR3 DNA sequence: TGTGCCAGCAGCTTCGCGGGCCTGAACACCGGGGAGCTGTTTTTT. Protein: CASSFAGLNTGELFF. The whole variable domain, remainder taken from reference TRBV7-2 and TRBJ2-2, is GAGVSQSPSNKVTEKGKDVELRCDPISGHTALYWYRQSLGQGLEFLIYFQGNSAPDKSGLPSDRFSAERTGGSVSTLTIQRTQQEDSAVYLCASSFAGLNTGELFFGEGSRLTVL.

This clone was observed a few times. The chain carries TRBV5-1 and TRBJ2-5, with D perhaps assigned TRBD1 or TRBD2 (5 bases each). The germline CDR1 and CDR2 sequences are SGHRS and YFSETQ. The length of the CDR3 is 15 residues. Trimming stripped 4 bases from V and 6 bases from J, with 19 bases between. The CDR3: CASSPTGGLGQTQYF. CDR3 nucleotides: TGCGCCAGCAGCCCCACCGGTGGCTTGGGACAGACCCAGTACTTC. Full variable domain (rest looked up from reference TRBV5-1 and TRBJ2-5): KAGVTQTPRYLIKTRGQQVTLSCSPISGHRSVSWYQQTPGQGLQFLFEYFSETQRNKGNFPGRFSGRQFSNSRSEMNVSTLELGDSALYLCASSPTGGLGQTQYFGPGTRLLVL.